The present T cell receptor (beta chain) was sequenced within a study of shared clonotypes between healthy human individuals. Trimming shortened V by 2 bases and J by 4 bases, and 13 bases separated the two germline ends. The germline CDR1 and CDR2 sequences are MDHEN and SYDVKM. The CDR3 consists of 15 residues. A roughly 200 ng quantity of DNA, some 30,000 T cell genomes, went into the sorted-subset replicate PCRs. Using immunoSEQ multiplex PCR, the repertoire was profiled, and TCRdb retains in-frame clones only, with some absent. The data contain approximately 2.3 million clones, 93% of them singletons.

The source material was naive CD4+ T cells from PBMCs. The subset: CD45RA+ positively selected. V and J are TRBV28 and TRBJ2-3, with a tentative D call TRBD2 (5 bases). The TCR originated in a man aged 18 to 29 in good health. Some clones in this sample may be carry-over from other donors' samples. The CDR3 is CASSLTGKRPDTQYF. In nucleotides, the CDR3 is TGTGCCAGCAGTTTAACGGGGAAGAGGCCAGATACGCAGTATTTT.